This entry lists 7 T cell receptor beta chains sequenced from one sample in a study of T cells after posttransplantation cyclophosphamide. The table came from immunoSEQ multiplex PCR; TCRdb's copy has only in-frame clones and leaves some out. Of some 21,000 clones listed, approximately 98% are singletons. The specimen was naive CD8+ T cells sorted from PBMCs. The receptors were sampled from a man aged 35-49 years in good health, CMV-negative, and a related stem cell transplant donor.

The chain combines TRBV27 with TRBJ1-5; D gene unclear. Trimming cost V 4 bases and J 3 bases, with 7 bases left between them. Germline CDR1 reads MNHEY; CDR2 reads SMNVEV (reference sequence). The CDR3 is made up of 13 amino acids. For the CDR3, the DNA is TGTGCCAGCAGTTCACTCTACAATCAGCCCCAGCATTTT. This codes for CASSSLYNQPQHF.

This chain connects TRBV25-1 to TRBJ2-2; 10 bases agree with TRBD1. V lost 4 bases to trimming and J lost 6 bases; unmatched junction nucleotides: 5. The germline V gene has CDR1 MGHDK and CDR2 SYGVNS. The CDR3 is 15 amino acids. In nucleotides, the CDR3 is TGTGCCAGCAGTGCGACAGGGGGCGCGGCCGGGGAGCTGTTTTTT. Residues: CASSATGGAAGELFF.

The chain carries TRBV28 and TRBJ2-7; 8 bases fit TRBD1. The length of the CDR3 is 14 residues. Germline V gene data show CDR1 as MDHEN and CDR2 as SYDVKM. With 6 bases clipped from V and 6 bases from J, the junction kept 10 bases outside the gene matches. The CDR3 is CASSPLDRAFEQYF. The CDR3 DNA sequence: TGTGCCAGCAGCCCCCTGGACAGGGCGTTCGAGCAGTACTTC.

V usage is TRBV28 and J usage is TRBJ1-1; D uncertain. With 1 base removed from V and 3 bases from J, the gap between germline ends came to 12 bases. CDR1 and CDR2 from the germline V gene are MDHEN and SYDVKM. The CDR3 has 15 amino acids. CDR3 sequence: CASSLFRDRYTEAFF. Written as DNA, the CDR3 is TGTGCCAGCAGTTTATTCCGGGATCGGTACACTGAAGCTTTCTTT.

This chain uses TRBV9 with TRBJ2-1, with 8 bases that match TRBD2. Trimming at V came to 7 bases and at J to 8 bases, leaving 11 bases not matched to a gene. This CDR3 has 14 residues. Per the germline V gene, CDR1 is SGDLS and CDR2 is YYNGEE. CDR3 region: CASGDLREVDEQFF. The CDR3 DNA is TGTGCCAGCGGGGATCTGCGGGAGGTCGATGAGCAGTTCTTC.

Only one count was recorded for this clone. The chain couples TRBV5-6 to TRBJ1-2; 8 bases fit TRBD1. The length of the CDR3 is 15 residues. Germline CDR1 is SGHDT and CDR2 is YYEEEE. J lost 6 bases, V lost 2 bases, and 9 bases had no gene match. CDR3 residues: CASSFPPTGANGYTF. The CDR3 DNA sequence: TGTGCCAGCAGCTTTCCTCCGACAGGGGCCAATGGCTACACCTTC.

The chain combines TRBV27 with TRBJ2-7; no reliable D call. The CDR3 is 12 residues long. V was cut by 6 bases and J by 4 bases, with 10 bases left in between. Germline V lookup: CDR1 MNHEY, CDR2 SMNVEV (reference sequence). This CDR3 reads CASRSRGYEQYF. The CDR3 coding sequence is TGTGCCAGCAGGAGCCGAGGTTACGAGCAGTACTTC.